The clone carrying this T cell receptor beta chain was seen many times. The antigen is not known. CDR3 length equals 16 residues. V shed 3 bases and J shed 2 bases, with 17 bases lying between them. Germline CDR1 MNHEY, CDR2 SMNVEV (reference sequence). The time point denotes: newly diagnosed GD, antithyroid drugs for less than 3 months. There was RNA extracted from PBMCs, and the TCR library was made from it. This entry comes from a study of regulatory T cells in long-lasting Graves disease. Notes on the study in general: The persistent group shared roughly 2,700 public clonotypes, more than the approximately 880 shared by new patients. Persistent Graves' disease cases displayed lower TCR diversity than newly diagnosed ones.

TCR beta libraries were built with iRepertoire HTBI primers and Arm-PCR of CDR3 regions. Methods used by the authors: Taken together, the samples had 62 TRBV and more than 12 TRBJ segments identified. TCRdb reanalysed the multiplex PCR reads using MiXCR and keeps one entry per CDR3 protein. None of the V and J calls come from the authors' own analysis; TCRdb made them. The sample has 400,000 to 500,000 distinct CDR3 sequences, approximately 15% seen once; the top ten hold about 7.6%. The data also belong to a second study, concerning T cells in Graves' hyperthyroidism and ophthalmopathy.

The chain uses TRBV27 and TRBJ2-7, with D tentatively TRBD1 or TRBD2 (6 bases each). Material: peripheral blood mononuclear cells (PBMCs), obtained at new diagnosis, from a patient treated with antithyroid drugs. This clonotype was sampled from a middle-aged woman with Graves disease. The CDR3 nucleotides read TGTGCCAGCAGTTTGGGGGGCGGTCTAGGTACCTACGAGCAGTACTTC. It yields the protein CASSLGGGLGTYEQYF.